This TCR beta chain was identified during a study of blood T cell repertoires in COVID-19. At the level of the study: Sources were T cells, B-cell-depleted T cells, or PBMCs; the material itself was cDNA or gDNA.

V was clipped by 7 bases and J by 2 bases, with 15 bases between them. The germline V gene encodes CDR1 MNHEY and CDR2 SVGAGI. This CDR3 contains 15 residues. Produced via immunoSEQ multiplex PCR; TCRdb's table is partial and in-frame only. The sample consists of 180,000 or so clones, over 70% of them appearing once. The source material was peripheral blood. The receptor was derived from a woman aged 35 to 49 with COVID-19, enrolled during active disease. The rearrangement uses TRBV6-5 and TRBJ1-3; unclear D gene. CDR3 protein: CASKWEGQAGNTIYF. The CDR3 DNA reads as TGTGCCAGCAAGTGGGAGGGTCAGGCTGGAAACACCATATATTTT.